These T cell receptor beta chains were read from a single sample in a study of cytomegalovirus exposure and HLA in healthy donors. Sequencing used immunoSEQ multiplex PCR; TCRdb keeps in-frame clones, though not all of them. The sample consists of about 120,000 clones, 76% of them appearing once. The sample consisted of PBMCs. Source of these receptors: a man aged 25-45 years in good health and CMV-seropositive. CDR3s leave out the opening cysteine and the closing phenylalanine or tryptophan. The order of the fields is J gene, V gene, clone size, CDR3 protein. Where a row states a size, it is once, few, many or the class of an expanded clone; other rows omit it.

>TRBJ2-3|TRBV6-5|-
ASSYSGDTDTQY
>-|TRBV7-2|once
ASSRDRESYEQY
>TRBJ2-1|TRBV11-2|-
ASSRRGPIYNEQF
>TRBJ1-1|TRBV19|few
ASNEGVWTEAF
>TRBJ2-5|TRBV7-9|-
ASSQSGETQY
>TRBJ1-5|TRBV19|-
ASSMAGGRQPQH
>TRBJ2-1|TRBV9|-
ASSAGTLSSYNEQF
>TRBJ2-7|TRBV7-9|once
ATQTGGDEQY
>TRBJ1-5|TRBV6-5|-
ASSYSREDQPQH
>TRBJ1-6|TRBV7-2|-
ASSLKGTLYSPLH
>TRBJ2-2|TRBV6-1|once
ASGQENTGELF
>TRBJ2-3|TRBV18|-
ASSPRQATDTQY
>TRBJ2-4|TRBV2|-
ASSGTGENIQY
>TRBJ2-4|TRBV29-1|-
SFSFRDKNIQY
>TRBJ2-7|TRBV28|-
ASSLPSTGGSYEQY
>TRBJ2-3|TRBV7-2|-
ASSSRLAGGPSPYTQY
>TRBJ2-2|TRBV28|few
ASSLSGGGAGELF
>TRBJ1-2|TRBV4-1|-
ASSQDDSPGYT
>TRBJ2-5|TRBV6-4|-
ASSDGQGAPYRQETQY